This T cell receptor beta chain was recorded in a study of T-cell memory formation after mild COVID-19. Study context: TCR clusters mostly belonged to single donors.

MiXCR, applied by TCRdb to the 5' RACE reads, yields one record per CDR3 protein. The table records 580,000 or so distinct CDR3 sequences, approximately 15% of them present only once. V shed 3 bases and J shed 2 bases, with 8 bases lying between them. Looked up from germline, CDR1 is LNHDA and CDR2 is SQIVND (reference sequence). The CDR3 is made up of 13 amino acids. This clonotype occurred a few times. The sequence was collected from an adult woman who had mild COVID-19 (a few samples of this study predate the infection). Cell type and time point are not known. This chain uses TRBV19 with TRBJ2-7, with D maybe TRBD1 (6 bases). Sequenced sample: PBMCs or a T cell subset sorted from them (not recorded which). The CDR3 bases are TGTGCCAGTAGTATGGGACACCCCTACGAGCAGTACTTC. Encoded protein: CASSMGHPYEQYF.